The 30 T cell receptor beta chains given below trace back to one sample, sequenced in a study of T cell responses to AZD1222 COVID-19 vaccine. The protocol was immunoSEQ multiplex PCR, while the TCRdb copy is restricted to in-frame clones and leaves out a portion. The table lists 40,000 to 55,000 clones, 80% to 90% of them singletons. The source material was peripheral blood, sampled 28 days after the second AZD1222 dose. These receptor sequences come from an adult who received the AZD1222 COVID-19 vaccine.

The chain joins TRBV5-1 to TRBJ2-1, with a tentative D call TRBD2 (5 bases). The CDR3 covers 14 residues. Germline values: CDR1 SGHRS, CDR2 YFSETQ. The V end was cut by 0 bases, the J end by 6 bases, with 10 bases between. The DNA for the CDR3 is TGCGCCAGCAGCTTGGTATCGGGATTCAATGAGCAGTTCTTC. It codes for CASSLVSGFNEQFF. The entire variable domain, with the rest obtained from reference TRBV5-1 and TRBJ2-1, is as follows: KAGVTQTPRYLIKTRGQQVTLSCSPISGHRSVSWYQQTPGQGLQFLFEYFSETQRNKGNFPGRFSGRQFSNSRSEMNVSTLELGDSALYLCASSLVSGFNEQFFGPGTRLTVL.

This rearrangement joins TRBV5-1 to TRBJ1-3; D gene unclear. Between the trimmed V and J ends, which lost 0 bases and 4 bases, there was a span of 2 bases. The CDR3 spans 12 residues. Germline CDR1 reads SGHRS; CDR2 reads YFSETQ. In DNA, the CDR3 is TGCGCCAGCAGCTTGGAGGGAAACACCATATATTTT. Translating it yields CASSLEGNTIYF.

This clone came up a few times. This chain joins TRBV28 and TRBJ1-2; 10 bases match TRBD1. The CDR3 length is 15 residues. Per germline, CDR1 MDHEN and CDR2 SYDVKM. Trimming cost V 2 bases and J 4 bases; bases outside gene matches: 4. The CDR3 sequence: CASSLRDRGGYGYTF. The CDR3 region has the DNA TGTGCCAGCAGTTTAAGGGACAGGGGAGGCTATGGCTACACCTTC.

Only a few counts were recorded for this clone. This sequence joins TRBV6-1 and TRBJ2-7; 7 bases map to TRBD2. CDR1 is MNHNS and CDR2 is SASEGT in the germline V gene. This CDR3 spans 16 amino acids. The V and J ends lost 0 bases and 0 bases, in that order; junction bases with no gene match: 5. CDR3 residues: CASSEAASGTSYEQYF. The CDR3, as DNA: TGTGCCAGCAGTGAAGCGGCTAGCGGAACCTCCTACGAGCAGTACTTC.

The chain is built from TRBV7-9 and TRBJ2-2, with D perhaps matching TRBD1 (6 bases). Germline assignment: CDR1 SEHNR and CDR2 FQNEAQ (reference sequence). The CDR3 loop spans 16 amino acids. Trimming shortened V by 5 bases and J by 11 bases, and 24 bases separated the two germline ends. The CDR3 bases are TGTGCCAGCAGCACAAACAGGGTGATGGCACCGGGCGAGCTGTTTTTT. This encodes CASSTNRVMAPGELFF.

V usage is TRBV7-2 and J usage is TRBJ2-7, with 9 positions matching TRBD2. The V gene's germline CDR1 is SGHTA and CDR2 FQGNSA. This CDR3 has 15 residues. The junction had 11 bases not matched to a gene; V was cut back by 3 bases and J by 8 bases. CDR3 in amino acids: CASSLGLAGYSKQYF. DNA of the CDR3: TGTGCCAGCAGCTTGGGGCTAGCGGGGTATTCCAAGCAGTACTTC.

The rearrangement joins TRBV18 to TRBJ2-1; 8 positions agree with TRBD1. CDR3 length: 15 residues. Germline V gene lookup returns CDR1 KGHSH and CDR2 LQKENI. V lost 3 bases and J lost 6; bases outside the gene matches: 7. CDR3 nucleotides: TGTGCCAGCTCACCTCCAGGGGGCGCGGTCAATGAGCAGTTCTTC. As protein: CASSPPGGAVNEQFF.

The chain joins TRBV10-2 to TRBJ2-7; 7 positions match TRBD2. The germline CDR1 and CDR2 sequences are WSHSY and SAAADI. V shed 1 base and J 0 bases; nucleotides not matched to a gene: 3. This CDR3 has 15 residues. CDR3: CASSEWGGSSYEQYF. CDR3 bases: TGCGCCAGCAGTGAGTGGGGGGGGAGCTCCTACGAGCAGTACTTC.

The chain couples TRBV5-4 to TRBJ2-1, with D unresolved. V lost 1 base to trimming and J lost 5 bases, with 7 bases between them. The CDR3 runs 13 residues. Germline V gene data show CDR1 as SGHNT and CDR2 as YYREEE (reference sequence). CDR3 in DNA: TGTGCCAGCAGCTTGTCGCCAAACAATGAGCAGTTCTTC. Protein product: CASSLSPNNEQFF.

This clone occurred once. This chain joins TRBV6-5 and TRBJ2-7, with TRBD1 as a possible D gene (5 bases). With 2 bases removed from V and 5 bases from J, the gap between germline ends came to 16 bases. This CDR3 region has 15 residues. CDR1 and CDR2 from the germline V gene are MNHEY and SVGAGI. The CDR3 DNA is TGTGCCAGCAGTTACCGGCCCCCAGGGTCTCACGAGCAGTACTTC. This encodes CASSYRPPGSHEQYF.

This clone was seen a handful of times. V and J are TRBV28 and TRBJ1-2; D uncertain. Trimming took 2 bases from V and 7 from J, leaving 11 bases between them. Germline V gene lookup returns CDR1 MDHEN and CDR2 SYDVKM. This CDR3 is 13 amino acids long. Here the CDR3 reads CASSLIQASGYTF. The CDR3 region has the DNA TGTGCCAGCAGTTTAATCCAGGCATCTGGCTACACCTTC.

The chain joins TRBV5-5 to TRBJ2-4, with 12 bases matching TRBD2. The CDR3 is made up of 15 amino acids. CDR1 is SGHKS and CDR2 is YYEKEE in the germline V gene (reference sequence). V dropped 3 bases and J dropped 12; count of bases not matched to a gene: 10. The CDR3 region is CASSSTSGSLSTQYF. In DNA, the CDR3 is TGTGCCAGCAGCTCGACTAGCGGGAGTCTCTCCACTCAGTACTTC.

The CDR3 loop reads CASSPPGLAGVIQYF. In DNA form, the CDR3 reads TGTGCCAGCAGCCCCCCGGGACTAGCGGGAGTCATTCAGTACTTC. The gene calls are TRBV6-5 and TRBJ2-4, with TRBD2 matching 14 bases. The ends lost 6 bases at V and 9 bases at J; junction bases unmatched: 7. This CDR3 contains 15 residues. From germline, CDR1 is MNHEY and CDR2 SVGAGI.

This chain connects TRBV7-2 to TRBJ1-5; D remains ambiguous. Trimming took off 5 bases at V and 6 bases at J, with 20 bases between the two ends. Germline CDR1 and CDR2: SGHTA and FQGNSA. CDR3 size: 16 residues. CDR3: CASSRITTGRGQPQHF. CDR3 DNA: TGTGCCAGCAGCCGTATAACCACCGGGCGAGGTCAGCCCCAGCATTTT. The full variable domain, in which reference TRBV7-2 and TRBJ1-5 provide the parts outside the CDR3, is GAGVSQSPSNKVTEKGKDVELRCDPISGHTALYWYRQSLGQGLEFLIYFQGNSAPDKSGLPSDRFSAERTGGSVSTLTIQRTQQEDSAVYLCASSRITTGRGQPQHFGDGTRLSIL.

The CDR3 spells CASSLVSTSGRRGELFF. Written as DNA, the CDR3 is TGTGCCAGCAGCTTAGTATCGACTAGCGGGAGGCGTGGGGAGCTGTTTTTT. This chain uses TRBV7-2 with TRBJ2-2; 13 bases map to TRBD2. Unmatched junction bases numbered 7, after V lost 1 base and J lost 8 bases. This CDR3 has 17 amino acids. The germline V gene encodes CDR1 SGHTA and CDR2 FQGNSA.

V and J are TRBV5-4 and TRBJ2-7; TRBD2 matches at 10 bases. Trimming removed 1 base from V and 4 bases from J; junction bases left unmatched: 5. There are 15 residues in the CDR3. CDR1 and CDR2 (germline): SGHNT, YYREEE (reference sequence). The CDR3 DNA follows: TGTGCCAGCAGCTTGATTCCTAGCGGGAGATACGAGCAGTACTTC. Translated, it gives CASSLIPSGRYEQYF.

This clone showed up just once. The rearrangement joins TRBV30 to TRBJ2-7, with 7 bases fitting TRBD2. Germline V gene sequence: CDR1 GTSNPN, CDR2 SVGIG (reference sequence). This CDR3 contains 15 residues. After removal of 0 bases from V and 9 bases from J, the junction contained 14 bases not matched to a gene. The CDR3 region has the DNA TGTGCCTGGAGTGTATGGACTAGAGTGCCGAGTCGGCAGTACTTC. Protein product: CAWSVWTRVPSRQYF. Variable domain in full (rest from reference TRBV30 and TRBJ2-7): SQTIHQWPATLVQPVGSPLSLECTVEGTSNPNLYWYRQAAGRGLQLLFYSVGIGQISSEVPQNLSASRPQDRQFILSSKKLLLSDSGFYLCAWSVWTRVPSRQYFGPGTRLTVT.

This clone showed up just once. The chain uses TRBV5-1 and TRBJ2-5, with D perhaps matching TRBD1 or TRBD2 (6 bases each). Germline CDR1 and CDR2: SGHRS and YFSETQ. The CDR3 consists of 14 residues. V was cut by 0 bases and J by 5 bases, with 11 bases left in between. This CDR3 is CASSLAQGRETQYF. The CDR3 coding sequence is TGCGCCAGCAGCTTGGCGCAGGGGAGGGAGACCCAGTACTTC. Full variable domain (outside the CDR3, taken from reference TRBV5-1 and TRBJ2-5): KAGVTQTPRYLIKTRGQQVTLSCSPISGHRSVSWYQQTPGQGLQFLFEYFSETQRNKGNFPGRFSGRQFSNSRSEMNVSTLELGDSALYLCASSLAQGRETQYFGPGTRLLVL.

This clone was counted once. The chain employs TRBV7-9 and TRBJ2-2; D could derive from TRBD1 or TRBD2 (5 bases each). Germline values: CDR1 SEHNR, CDR2 FQNEAQ (reference sequence). The CDR3 is 15 amino acids. The V end was cut by 7 bases, the J end by 3 bases, with 15 bases between. The CDR3 nucleotides are TGTGCCAGCACCCCGACAGAAGCGGACACCGGGGAGCTGTTTTTT. Translation: CASTPTEADTGELFF.

This clone was detected once. This chain links TRBV20-1 with TRBJ1-1; weak D call: TRBD1 (5 bases). This CDR3 region has 14 residues. V lost 3 bases and J 0 bases, leaving 11 bases between the germline ends. The germline CDR1 and CDR2 sequences are DFQATT and SNEGSKA (reference sequence). The CDR3 loop reads CSASWGGLNTEAFF. The CDR3 DNA sequence: TGCAGTGCTAGTTGGGGCGGTCTGAACACTGAAGCTTTCTTT.

The CDR3 loop is CASSLERGSTYEQYF. Here the CDR3 DNA reads TGTGCCAGCAGCTTAGAGCGGGGATCTACCTACGAGCAGTACTTC. The chain joins TRBV7-9 to TRBJ2-7; 7 nucleotides align to TRBD2. The CDR3 runs 15 residues. The germline gives CDR1 SEHNR, CDR2 FQNEAQ (reference sequence). Losses at the gene ends were 1 base for V and 2 bases for J; bases not matched to a gene: 5.

This sequence joins TRBV6-5 and TRBJ1-3, with 8 nucleotides matching TRBD1. V shed 2 bases and J 4 bases; nucleotides not matched to a gene: 7. Germline V gene sequence: CDR1 MNHEY, CDR2 SVGAGI. The CDR3 is 16 amino acids. The chain's CDR3 is CASSYKRQGTGNTIYF. As DNA, the CDR3 is TGTGCCAGCAGTTACAAAAGACAGGGGACGGGAAACACCATATATTTT.

In this sample, this clone turned up once. The rearrangement uses TRBV19 and TRBJ2-4; maybe TRBD2 (6 bases). The length of the CDR3 is 14 residues. Germline lookup yields CDR1 LNHDA and CDR2 SQIVND (reference sequence). The V end was cut by 7 bases, the J end by 2 bases, with 12 bases between. Here the CDR3 DNA reads TGTGCCAGTAACCCCACTAGCTCCAAAAACATTCAGTACTTC. It yields the protein CASNPTSSKNIQYF.

This chain connects TRBV4-3 to TRBJ2-1; a possible D gene is TRBD1 (5 bases). The CDR3 is 15 amino acids. Looked up from germline, CDR1 is LGHNA and CDR2 is YSLEER. Trimming shortened V by 4 bases and J by 0 bases, and 10 bases separated the two germline ends. CDR3 DNA: TGCGCCAGCAGCCTAGGACATAGCTCCTACAATGAGCAGTTCTTC. This codes for CASSLGHSSYNEQFF.

The chain is built from TRBV6-6 and TRBJ2-5; TRBD2 aligns across 15 bases. Looked up from germline, CDR1 is MNHNY and CDR2 is SVGAGI (reference sequence). There are 15 residues in the CDR3. Unmatched junction bases numbered 2, after V lost 4 bases and J lost 5 bases. The CDR3 sequence is CASSSGLAGGETQYF. In DNA form, the CDR3 reads TGTGCCAGCAGTTCTGGACTAGCGGGAGGGGAGACCCAGTACTTC.

The V gene is TRBV9, the J gene TRBJ1-1; D gene unclear. Between the trimmed V and J ends, which lost 0 bases and 7 bases, there was a span of 13 bases. The CDR3 runs 14 residues. Germline V gene lookup returns CDR1 SGDLS and CDR2 YYNGEE. The CDR3 sequence is CASSVGTVWSEAFF. The CDR3 DNA sequence: TGTGCCAGCAGCGTAGGCACTGTATGGAGTGAAGCTTTCTTT.

V and J are TRBV19 and TRBJ2-7; possibly TRBD1 or TRBD2 for D (6 bases each). Deletions cut 3 bases from V and 2 bases from J, with 11 bases between. Germline CDR1 reads LNHDA; CDR2 reads SQIVND (reference sequence). The CDR3 runs 14 residues. CDR3 coding DNA: TGTGCCAGTAGTATCAAGGGGGGTCCCTACGAGCAGTACTTC. Translated: CASSIKGGPYEQYF. The variable domain in full, completed from reference TRBV19 and TRBJ2-7, reads DGGITQSPKYLFRKEGQNVTLSCEQNLNHDAMYWYRQDPGQGLRLIYYSQIVNDFQKGDIAEGYSVSREKKESFPLTVTSAQKNPTAFYLCASSIKGGPYEQYFGPGTRLTVT.

V and J are TRBV7-2 and TRBJ2-1, with a tentative D call TRBD2 (6 bases). CDR3 length: 16 amino acids. Trimming left V 5 bases short and J 10 bases short, with 24 bases between. Germline V gene data show CDR1 as SGHTA and CDR2 as FQGNSA. CDR3 region: CASSRVTTSSPPEQFF. CDR3 nucleotide sequence: TGTGCCAGCAGCCGCGTGACAACTAGCAGCCCGCCCGAGCAGTTCTTC.

The chain employs TRBV2 and TRBJ2-2; the D is unclear. V was pared by 6 bases and J by 1 base, with 12 bases between. The V gene's germline CDR1 is SNHLY and CDR2 FYNNEI. CDR3 length: 15 amino acids. For the CDR3, the DNA is TGTGCCAGCAGAGGACCCGTTTTGAACACCGGGGAGCTGTTTTTT. It encodes CASRGPVLNTGELFF.

The chain links TRBV6-5 to TRBJ2-3; TRBD2 matches at 7 bases. The CDR3 contains 15 residues. Germline-derived CDR1 and CDR2 are MNHEY and SVGAGI. Trimming at V came to 1 base and at J to 5 bases, leaving 6 bases not matched to a gene. The DNA for the CDR3 is TGTGCCAGCAGTTACTGGGGGGGAAGGGGAGATACGCAGTATTTT. Translation: CASSYWGGRGDTQYF.